A selection of T cell receptor beta chains follows, all from one sample in a study of blood T cell repertoires in COVID-19. Measured with immunoSEQ multiplex PCR; TCRdb has only the in-frame clones, and not every one. Altogether 81,000 or so clones are present, approximately 92% being singletons, with the ten largest covering roughly 6.4%. The sample consisted of peripheral blood. These receptors were collected from a woman in her sixties or seventies with active COVID-19. CDR3s include the opening cysteine and the closing phenylalanine or tryptophan. D genes are given only for firm matches. Rows may omit the clone size; those that give it use once, few, many or a size class.

clone size | J gene | D gene | V gene | CDR3 protein | CDR3 DNA
once | TRBJ2-1 | TRBD2 | TRBV4-2 | CASSQVFVSGLAAYNEQFF | TGTGCCAGCAGCCAAGTATTTGTATCGGGACTAGCGGCATACAATGAGCAGTTCTTC
NA | TRBJ2-7 | TRBD2 | TRBV6-2/TRBV6-3 | CASSYSTPSGGGTTPYEQYF | TGTGCCAGCAGTTACTCGACGCCTAGCGGGGGGGGAACCACTCCCTACGAGCAGTACTTC
NA | TRBJ2-2 | TRBD1 | TRBV5-1 | CASRQDRGAETNTGELFF | TGCGCCAGCAGGCAAGACAGGGGGGCGGAAACCAACACCGGGGAGCTGTTTTTT
NA | TRBJ1-2 | NA | TRBV3-1/TRBV3-2 | CASSRISGGYTF | TGTGCCAGCAGCCGCATCTCAGGGGGCTACACCTTC
NA | TRBJ1-1 | NA | TRBV6-2/TRBV6-3 | CASSYSNPRNTEAFF | TGTGCCAGCAGTTACTCGAATCCCAGGAACACTGAAGCTTTCTTT
NA | TRBJ1-1 | NA | TRBV18 | CASSPDSNTEAFF | TGTGCCAGCTCACCGGACTCGAACACTGAAGCTTTCTTT
NA | TRBJ2-3 | TRBD2 | TRBV18 | CASSQGLAGGRDTQYF | TGTGCCAGCTCCCAGGGACTAGCCGGGGGGAGAGATACGCAGTATTTT
NA | TRBJ2-5 | NA | TRBV18 | CASSLTGGEVTQYF | TGTGCCAGCTCACTAACCGGCGGGGAGGTGACCCAGTACTTC
NA | TRBJ1-2 | NA | TRBV2 | CARENYGYTF | TGTGCCAGGGAGAACTATGGCTACACCTTC
NA | TRBJ1-1 | TRBD1 | TRBV27 | CASSHRQGSTEAFF | TGTGCCAGCAGTCACCGACAGGGGAGCACTGAAGCTTTCTTT
NA | TRBJ1-6 | NA | TRBV6-6 | CASSYSAAGSPLHF | TGTGCCAGCAGTTACTCGGCCGCGGGTTCACCCCTCCACTTT
NA | TRBJ1-1 | NA | TRBV4-1 | CASSQDSGRAAFF | TGCGCCAGCAGCCAAGATAGCGGCAGGGCCGCTTTCTTT
once | TRBJ1-4 | NA | TRBV28 | CASSFFRGGQDEKLFF | TGTGCCAGCAGTTTTTTTCGCGGGGGCCAGGATGAAAAACTGTTTTTT
NA | TRBJ1-4 | TRBD1 | TRBV18 | CASSPTGGNEKLFF | TGTGCCAGCTCACCCACAGGGGGTAATGAAAAACTGTTTTTT
NA | TRBJ1-1 | NA | TRBV7-9 | CASSLPGGTEAFF | TGTGCCAGCAGCTTACCCGGGGGGACTGAAGCTTTCTTT
NA | TRBJ2-7 | TRBD2 | TRBV29-1 | CSALAGDYEQYF | TGCAGCGCACTAGCGGGAGACTACGAGCAGTACTTC
NA | TRBJ2-4 | NA | TRBV30 | CAWSRPGIKNIQYF | TGTGCCTGGAGTCGCCCGGGAATCAAAAACATTCAGTACTTC
NA | TRBJ1-2 | TRBD1 | TRBV7-2 | CASSSGQGDYGYTF | TGTGCCAGCAGCTCGGGACAGGGAGACTATGGCTACACCTTC
NA | TRBJ1-6 | NA | TRBV13 | CASSTIRLSPYNSPLHF | TGTGCCAGCAGCACGATAAGACTAAGTCCCTATAATTCACCCCTCCACTTT
NA | TRBJ2-1 | NA | TRBV7-2 | CASSLLGSSYNEQFF | TGTGCCAGCAGCTTACTAGGAAGCTCCTACAATGAGCAGTTCTTC
NA | TRBJ2-7 | TRBD1 | TRBV7-9 | CASSSVETGAYYEQYF | TGTGCCAGCAGCTCGGTCGAGACAGGGGCATACTACGAGCAGTACTTC
few | TRBJ2-7 | NA | TRBV11-2 | CASSPRRAYEQYF | TGTGCCAGCAGCCCGAGACGGGCCTACGAGCAGTACTTC
NA | TRBJ2-1 | TRBD2 | TRBV3-1/TRBV3-2 | CASSQDVTSGNNEQFF | TGTGCCAGCAGCCAAGACGTAACTAGCGGCAACAATGAGCAGTTCTTC
once | TRBJ2-3 | TRBD2 | TRBV11-3 | CASTSGRAIDTQYF | TGTGCCAGCACTAGCGGGAGGGCCATAGATACGCAGTATTTT
NA | TRBJ2-7 | NA | TRBV5-6 | CASHMGLRGTYEQYF | TGTGCCAGCCATATGGGGCTCAGGGGAACCTACGAGCAGTACTTC
NA | TRBJ1-1 | TRBD1 | TRBV5-1 | CASTDQGGITEAFF | TGCGCCAGCACCGACCAGGGGGGCATCACTGAAGCTTTCTTT
once | TRBJ2-3 | NA | TRBV14 | CASSRGEFTDTQYF | TGTGCCAGCAGCCGGGGAGAGTTCACAGATACGCAGTATTTT
NA | TRBJ1-4 | NA | TRBV7-2 | CASGRGGAGEKLFF | TGTGCCAGCGGCCGTGGGGGGGCAGGTGAAAAACTGTTTTTT
NA | TRBJ2-1 | TRBD1 | TRBV11-3 | CASSLEGQVYNEQFF | TGTGCCAGCAGCTTAGAGGGACAGGTCTACAATGAGCAGTTCTTC
once | TRBJ1-6 | NA | TRBV12-3/TRBV12-4 | CASSARTGSPLHF | TGTGCCAGCAGTGCAAGAACAGGTTCACCCCTCCACTTT
NA | TRBJ1-6 | NA | TRBV28 | CASSRGVSSYNSPLHF | TGTGCCAGCAGCCGGGGGGTGAGCTCCTATAATTCACCCCTCCACTTT
once | TRBJ2-5 | TRBD2 | TRBV2 | CASSETSGGETQYF | TGTGCCAGCAGCGAGACTAGCGGGGGAGAGACCCAGTACTTC
NA | TRBJ2-1 | TRBD2 | TRBV7-3 | CASSTRTSGSHTYNEQFF | TGTGCCAGCAGCACCCGGACTAGCGGGAGTCACACCTACAATGAGCAGTTCTTC
once | TRBJ2-1 | TRBD2 | TRBV24-1 | CATSDSLTSGSVGTYNEQFF | TGTGCCACCAGTGATTCCTTGACTAGCGGGAGTGTTGGTACCTACAATGAGCAGTTCTTC
NA | TRBJ1-5 | TRBD1 | TRBV5-6 | CASSKDRNSNQPQHF | TGTGCCAGCAGTAAGGACAGGAATAGCAATCAGCCCCAGCATTTT
NA | TRBJ1-2 | NA | TRBV5-4 | CASSFDRNYGYTF | TGTGCCAGCAGCTTCGACAGAAACTATGGCTACACCTTC
NA | TRBJ1-1 | TRBD1 | TRBV19 | CASTLTGGGTEAFF | TGTGCCAGTACCTTGACAGGGGGCGGCACTGAAGCTTTCTTT
NA | TRBJ1-2 | TRBD1 | TRBV4-1 | CASSRPGQGHGYTF | TGCGCCAGCAGCCGACCGGGACAGGGTCACGGCTATACCTTC
NA | TRBJ1-2 | NA | TRBV28 | CASSLQADNYGYTF | TGTGCCAGCAGTTTGCAGGCAGATAACTATGGCTACACCTTC
NA | TRBJ1-2 | NA | TRBV11-2 | CASSLDPSAGYGYTF | TGTGCCAGCAGCTTAGATCCCTCGGCAGGGTATGGCTACACCTTC
NA | TRBJ1-1 | NA | TRBV7-9 | CASSPVGRGNTEAFF | TGTGCCAGCAGCCCCGTAGGCAGGGGGAACACTGAAGCTTTCTTT
NA | TRBJ2-7 | NA | TRBV6-4 | CASSVPGGPQYF | TGTGCCAGCAGTGTCCCCGGGGGGCCCCAGTACTTC
NA | TRBJ2-6 | TRBD2 | TRBV28 | CASSLGGAGANVLTF | TGTGCCAGCAGTTTAGGGGGGGCTGGGGCCAACGTCCTGACTTTC
NA | TRBJ2-5 | NA | TRBV6-5 | CASSYRQVRETQYF | TGTGCCAGCAGTTACCGGCAGGTTCGGGAGACCCAGTACTTC